This T cell receptor (beta chain) was identified during a study of control samples from healthy donors and cancer patients. Trimming took off 7 bases at V and 3 bases at J, with 12 bases between the two ends. Germline assignment: CDR1 ENHRY and CDR2 SYGVKD. The CDR3 is made up of 13 amino acids. Generated by immunoSEQ multiplex PCR, the TCRdb table keeps only in-frame clones and is missing some. This table has over 150,000 clones, around 95% appearing once. This clone was counted a single time. The sample taken for sequencing was blood. The chain recombines TRBV10-3 with TRBJ1-1, with D tentatively TRBD1 (5 bases). The clonotype comes from a man aged 40-55 years in good health. The CDR3 region is CAIMGQSDTEAFF. For the CDR3, the DNA is TGTGCCATCATGGGGCAGTCGGACACTGAAGCTTTCTTT.